The 27 T cell receptor beta chains below were found in one sample sequenced in a study of T cells of healthy individuals (dated by TCRdb to 2017 to 2018). Libraries were made using 5' RACE. TCRdb shows the sequencer as Illumina MiSeq. Starting from the raw public reads, TCRdb applied fastp trimming at Q25, assembled clones with MiXCR and retained in-frame beta chains. CDR3 protein sequences are deduplicated, and each keeps its most common genes and DNA. The sample table shows about 60,000 distinct CDR3 sequences, and around 16% are seen once. The ten biggest clones cover around 5.1% of the sample. All receptors come from a human donor in good health.

This clonotype was observed many times. The genes are TRBV5-1 and TRBJ2-2, with D unclear. Germline assignment: CDR1 SGHRS and CDR2 YFSETQ. V lost 0 bases to trimming and J lost 7 bases, with 7 bases between them. This CDR3 comprises 13 residues. CDR3 in amino acids: CASSLDMRGELFF. CDR3 in DNA: TGCGCCAGCAGCTTGGATATGCGCGGGGAGCTGTTTTTT.

This clonotype was detected ten times or more. This chain connects TRBV19 to TRBJ2-2; TRBD2 matches at 9 bases. The CDR3 spans 15 residues. The J segment lost 4 bases and the V segment lost 6 bases, leaving 6 bases of the junction unmatched. The germline gives CDR1 LNHDA, CDR2 SQIVND (reference sequence). DNA for the CDR3: TGTGCCAGTAGAAGCGGGAGGATGGGCACCGGGGAGCTGTTTTTT. It codes for CASRSGRMGTGELFF.

In its sample, this clonotype was seen many times. The V gene is TRBV2, the J gene TRBJ1-1; 7 nucleotides align to TRBD1. V was clipped by 6 bases and J by 5 bases; unmatched bases: 6. Germline V gene sequence: CDR1 SNHLY, CDR2 FYNNEI. The CDR3 is 13 amino acids. The chain's CDR3 is CASRQTGLTEAFF. The CDR3 DNA sequence: TGTGCCAGCAGACAGACAGGGTTAACTGAAGCTTTCTTT.

This clonotype came up many times. This chain links TRBV11-2 with TRBJ2-3; maybe TRBD1 (6 bases). Trimming removed 5 bases from V and 6 bases from J, with 12 bases in between. The CDR3 consists of 13 residues. From germline, CDR1 is SGHAT and CDR2 FQNNGV. DNA of the CDR3: TGTGCCAGCAGCCCCAGTAGGGGGGATACGCAGTATTTT. This translates into CASSPSRGDTQYF.

This clonotype was observed a few times. This chain joins TRBV25-1 and TRBJ2-1, with D possibly being TRBD2 (6 bases). CDR1 MGHDK and CDR2 SYGVNS come from the germline V gene. V gave up 3 bases and J gave up 4 bases, with 22 bases separating them. This CDR3 is built from 18 residues. The CDR3 loop is CASSEARQGLSPYNEQFF. The CDR3 region has the DNA TGTGCCAGCAGTGAGGCCCGCCAGGGACTTTCCCCATACAATGAGCAGTTCTTC.

In the case of this clonotype: A single base separates this from a much larger clone, so it may be a read error. This chain uses TRBV7-2 with TRBJ2-3; D gene uncertain. The CDR3 totals 15 residues. Trimming removed 1 base from V and 4 bases from J, with 12 bases in between. CDR1 SGHTA and CDR2 FQGNSA come from the germline V gene. The CDR3 region is CASSLEGWSADTQYF. The DNA of the CDR3 is TGTGCCAGCAGCTTAGAGGGTTGGAGCGCAGATACGCAGTATTTT.

The sample holds many counts of this clonotype. The chain carries TRBV29-1 and TRBJ2-5, with no clear D. The CDR3 is made up of 13 amino acids. CDR1 and CDR2 (germline): SQVTM, ANQGSEA. Deletions cut 3 bases from V and 2 bases from J, with 10 bases between. DNA for the CDR3: TGCAGCGTTGACTGGGTAGGTCAAGAGACCCAGTACTTC. Translated: CSVDWVGQETQYF.

This clonotype was counted at least ten times. The chain joins TRBV20-1 to TRBJ2-7; 8 nucleotides match TRBD2. The CDR3 is made up of 15 amino acids. Germline V lookup: CDR1 DFQATT, CDR2 SNEGSKA (reference sequence). V shed 0 bases, J shed 2 bases, and the junction held 6 bases outside the gene matches. CDR3 coding DNA: TGCAGTGCTAGAGATTCGGGGGGGGGAGCCTACGAGCAGTACTTC. Its translation: CSARDSGGGAYEQYF.

The rearrangement joins TRBV3-1 to TRBJ1-1, with D unclear. Germline lookup yields CDR1 LGHDT and CDR2 YNNKEL (reference sequence). There are 17 residues in the CDR3. Trimming pared 0 bases from V and 5 bases from J, leaving 19 bases between. CDR3 region: CASSQDPLAGRRTEAFF. The CDR3 nucleotides are TGTGCCAGCAGCCAAGATCCCTTGGCGGGGAGGCGGACTGAAGCTTTCTTT.

This clonotype was detected many times. The rearrangement links TRBV19 to TRBJ2-5, with 8 bases lining up with TRBD1. V shed 1 base, J shed 4 bases, and the junction held 5 bases outside the gene matches. Germline lookup yields CDR1 LNHDA and CDR2 SQIVND (reference sequence). The CDR3 has 15 amino acids. CDR3 loop: CASSIGDRWPETQYF. Written as DNA, the CDR3 is TGTGCCAGTAGTATAGGGGACAGGTGGCCAGAGACCCAGTACTTC.

About this clonotype itself: Because it lacks the conserved phenylalanine or tryptophan at the end, this CDR3 is likely a read error. This chain links TRBV5-1 with TRBJ1-1; D gene uncertain. The CDR3 spans 16 residues. The V gene's germline CDR1 is SGHRS and CDR2 YFSETQ. With 2 bases removed from V and 5 bases from J, the gap between germline ends came to 19 bases. The CDR3 DNA reads as TGCGCCAGCAGCTTTTCTTTCGGGTCGGGTGGGACTGAAGCTTTCCTT. Amino acids: CASSFSFGSGGTEAFL.

The chain is built from TRBV20-1 and TRBJ2-3, with 8 positions matching TRBD2. Germline CDR1 DFQATT, CDR2 SNEGSKA (reference sequence). The CDR3 spans 14 residues. Losses at the gene ends were 2 bases for V and 4 bases for J; bases not matched to a gene: 5. CDR3 bases: TGCAGTGCTAGACGGGGACTAGAAGCAGATACGCAGTATTTT. Translation: CSARRGLEADTQYF.

This clonotype was seen repeatedly, ten times or more. The chain couples TRBV7-3 to TRBJ2-1, with 8 bases matching TRBD2. The CDR3 spans 15 residues. Trimming cost V 6 bases and J 4 bases; bases outside gene matches: 8. CDR1 is SGHTA, CDR2 FQGTGA, per germline. The CDR3 sequence: CASSSSGSGYNEQFF. The CDR3 DNA reads as TGTGCCAGCAGTTCCAGCGGGAGTGGGTACAATGAGCAGTTCTTC.

V usage is TRBV27 and J usage is TRBJ2-2; D not certain. Looked up from germline, CDR1 is MNHEY and CDR2 is SMNVEV (reference sequence). This CDR3 region has 12 residues. The V gene lost 2 bases and the J gene lost 4 bases, with 2 bases spanning the gap. The CDR3 here is CASSLVTGELFF. CDR3 in DNA: TGTGCCAGCAGTTTAGTCACCGGGGAGCTGTTTTTT.

This clonotype was seen ten or more times. V usage is TRBV4-1 and J usage is TRBJ2-7; weak D call: TRBD1 (6 bases). The CDR3 totals 15 residues. Germline CDR1 is MGHRA and CDR2 is YSYEKL. V lost 4 bases, J lost 6 bases, and 19 bases lay in between. CDR3 nucleotides: TGCGCCAGCAGCCGCAAGAAGGGGGAAGCAGGCGAGCAGTACTTC. It is translated as CASSRKKGEAGEQYF.

The rearrangement uses TRBV7-9 and TRBJ1-2, with 10 bases that match TRBD1. The CDR3 is 14 amino acids. CDR1 is SEHNR and CDR2 is FQNEAQ in the germline V gene (reference sequence). Trimming at V came to 5 bases and at J to 6 bases, leaving 6 bases not matched to a gene. The CDR3 protein is CASSRPDRGNGYTF. The DNA for the CDR3 is TGTGCCAGCAGCCGACCGGACAGGGGGAATGGCTACACCTTC. Combining the CDR3 with reference TRBV7-9 and TRBJ1-2 gives the whole variable domain DTGVSQNPRHKITKRGQNVTFRCDPISEHNRLYWYRQTLGQGPEFLTYFQNEAQLEKSRLLSDRFSAERPKGSFSTLEIQRTEQGDSAMYLCASSRPDRGNGYTFGSGTRLTVV.

At least ten counts were recorded for this clonotype. The chain carries TRBV30 and TRBJ2-2, with TRBD2 matching 7 bases. The germline V gene has CDR1 GTSNPN and CDR2 SVGIG (reference sequence). The V gene end was trimmed by 4 bases and the J gene end by 2 bases; junction bases not matched to a gene: 4. This CDR3 comprises 14 residues. CDR3 residues: CAWTSGSNTGELFF. The CDR3 nucleotides read TGTGCCTGGACTAGCGGCTCTAACACCGGGGAGCTGTTTTTT.

This clonotype appeared once. Just one base apart from a much larger clone, this may be a read error. This sequence joins TRBV20-1 and TRBJ1-5, with 9 bases aligning to TRBD1. CDR3 length equals 15 residues. CDR1 is DFQATT and CDR2 is SNEGSKA in the germline V gene (reference sequence). Germline trimming cut 3 bases from V and 6 bases from J; bases unmatched to any gene: 9. The CDR3 nucleotides read TGCAGTGCTAGTATCCAGACAGGGGGGAGTCAGCCCCAGCATTTT. Translation: CSASIQTGGSQPQHF.

The chain uses TRBV10-2 and TRBJ1-3; perhaps TRBD1 as D (5 bases). CDR1 is WSHSY and CDR2 is SAAADI in the germline V gene. The CDR3 has 15 residues. V gave up 6 bases and J gave up 2 bases, with 14 bases separating them. CDR3 bases: TGCGCCAGCAGCCTGCGGGACCCCGCTGGAAACACCATATATTTT. Its protein is CASSLRDPAGNTIYF.

This clonotype was seen repeatedly, ten times or more. The V and J genes are TRBV5-1 and TRBJ2-5, with 12 bases matching TRBD2. The V gene's germline CDR1 is SGHRS and CDR2 YFSETQ. The CDR3 totals 15 residues. J lost 6 bases, V lost 4 bases, and 7 bases had no gene match. The CDR3 coding sequence is TGCGCCAGCAGCGGAACGACTAGCGGGAGAAAGACCCAGTACTTC. Translation: CASSGTTSGRKTQYF.

The CDR3 DNA reads TGCGCCAGCAGCTTGGACCGGGGGCCTCGGCAAGAGACCCAGTACTTC. Encoded protein: CASSLDRGPRQETQYF. This sequence joins TRBV5-1 and TRBJ2-5; the D call may be TRBD1 or TRBD2 (6 bases each). V dropped 0 bases and J dropped 2 bases, with 14 bases sitting between them. This CDR3 comprises 16 residues. The V gene's germline CDR1 is SGHRS and CDR2 YFSETQ.

The chain couples TRBV20-1 to TRBJ1-1, with a tentative D call TRBD1 (5 bases). V dropped 3 bases and J dropped 7 bases, with 21 bases sitting between them. The germline V gene encodes CDR1 DFQATT and CDR2 SNEGSKA (reference sequence). The CDR3 spans 15 residues. This chain's CDR3 is CSASGGTISLDEAFF. The CDR3 DNA is TGCAGTGCTAGCGGGGGGACCATTTCCCTTGATGAAGCTTTCTTT.

This clonotype was seen a handful of times. The V and J genes are TRBV12-3 or TRBV12-4 and TRBJ2-7; TRBD2 agrees at 8 bases. The CDR3 extends over 15 amino acids. J lost 0 bases, V lost 6 bases, and 7 bases had no gene match. The CDR3 loop reads CASSMSGGSSYEQYF. The CDR3 nucleotides read TGTGCCAGCAGCATGAGCGGGGGTTCCTCCTACGAGCAGTACTTC.

V and J are TRBV19 and TRBJ2-2; D might be TRBD1 (6 bases). Germline CDR1 LNHDA, CDR2 SQIVND (reference sequence). V lost 7 bases to trimming and J lost 6 bases, with 18 bases between them. The CDR3 sequence is 15 residues long. CDR3: CASMSRGPFAGELFF. CDR3 coding DNA: TGTGCCAGTATGTCCAGGGGCCCCTTCGCCGGGGAGCTGTTTTTT.

This chain connects TRBV20-1 to TRBJ1-5; D unresolved. Germline CDR1 DFQATT, CDR2 SNEGSKA (reference sequence). V gave up 3 bases and J gave up 6 bases, with 9 bases separating them. This CDR3 spans 12 amino acids. The CDR3 sequence is CSASVGVQPQHF. The CDR3 DNA reads TGCAGTGCTAGTGTCGGGGTTCAGCCCCAGCATTTT.

This clonotype was recorded many times. The J gene is TRBJ2-3, the V gene TRBV12-3 or TRBV12-4, with 7 bases fitting TRBD1. CDR3 size: 16 residues. Germline trimming cut 7 bases from V and 0 bases from J; bases unmatched to any gene: 10. Written as DNA, the CDR3 is TGTGCCAGCAAAGGAGACAGGGTGACTAGCACAGATACGCAGTATTTT. This encodes CASKGDRVTSTDTQYF.

This clonotype was observed at least ten times. This chain uses TRBV28 with TRBJ2-3, with 11 bases fitting TRBD2. The CDR3 runs 14 residues. Unmatched junction bases numbered 3, after V lost 7 bases and J lost 3 bases. Per germline, CDR1 MDHEN and CDR2 SYDVKM. CDR3 sequence reads: CASKLAGGTDTQYF. CDR3 DNA sequence: TGTGCCAGCAAGCTAGCGGGGGGAACAGATACGCAGTATTTT.